Below are 21 T cell receptor beta chains sequenced from a single sample in a study of CD8 T cells in Susac syndrome. Reverse transcription of about 0.45 to 1 ug RNA was carried out with random hexamers. TCRdb re-derived calls from the immunoSEQ multiplex PCR reads in MiXCR, one entry per CDR3 protein. The repertoire holds 140,000 or so distinct CDR3 sequences, with nearly 97% as singletons. Sequencing used CD4+ T cells from PBMCs. All receptors derive from a human donor with Susac syndrome.

J is TRBJ2-1 and V is TRBV3-1; D gene unclear. The V gene lost 3 bases and the J gene lost 7 bases, with 7 bases spanning the gap. CDR3 length: 12 residues. From germline, CDR1 is LGHDT and CDR2 YNNKEL (reference sequence). The CDR3 region has the DNA TGTGCCAGCAGCCAGGGTCGGAATGAGCAGTTCTTC. Protein sequence: CASSQGRNEQFF.

The chain is built from TRBV29-1 and TRBJ1-5; 7 positions agree with TRBD1. The CDR3 covers 11 residues. Trimming at V came to 7 bases and at J to 9 bases, leaving 6 bases not matched to a gene. Looked up from germline, CDR1 is SQVTM and CDR2 is ANQGSEA. The CDR3 nucleotides are TGCAGCGACCTTCCAGGGGGGCCCCAGCATTTT. Its translation: CSDLPGGPQHF.

The rearrangement links TRBV7-9 to TRBJ1-5; TRBD1 might be the D (5 bases). Germline assignment: CDR1 SEHNR and CDR2 FQNEAQ (reference sequence). This CDR3 spans 14 amino acids. Trimming removed 5 bases from V and 11 bases from J, with 19 bases in between. DNA for the CDR3: TGTGCCAGCAGCCCGACCGGGTCGATGGGGGCCCAGCATTTT. Residues: CASSPTGSMGAQHF. The entire variable domain, with the rest obtained from reference TRBV7-9 and TRBJ1-5, is as follows: DTGVSQNPRHKITKRGQNVTFRCDPISEHNRLYWYRQTLGQGPEFLTYFQNEAQLEKSRLLSDRFSAERPKGSFSTLEIQRTEQGDSAMYLCASSPTGSMGAQHFGDGTRLSIL.

The chain recombines TRBV7-9 with TRBJ2-2, with D unclear. Germline CDR1 is SEHNR and CDR2 is FQNEAQ (reference sequence). The V end lost 6 bases, the J end lost 13 bases, and 15 bases lay between the germline ends. The CDR3 spans 12 residues. The CDR3 DNA reads as TGTGCCAGCAGTCCCGGTACCTTCGGGCTGTTTTTT. It encodes CASSPGTFGLFF.

The chain has TRBV29-1 and TRBJ2-2; D remains ambiguous. Germline V lookup: CDR1 SQVTM, CDR2 ANQGSEA. The CDR3 sequence is 12 residues long. Trimming pared 7 bases from V and 7 bases from J, leaving 13 bases between. CDR3 bases: TGCAGCGGGCGGTTCCGACTCGGGGAGCTGTTTTTT. This translates into CSGRFRLGELFF.

The chain joins TRBV12-3 or TRBV12-4 to TRBJ1-4; possibly TRBD1 for D (6 bases). The CDR3 extends over 16 amino acids. Between the trimmed V and J ends, which lost 6 bases and 7 bases, there was a span of 21 bases. CDR3: CASRKGVGGRGEKLFF. The CDR3 nucleotides are TGTGCCAGCAGGAAAGGGGTGGGGGGGCGCGGTGAAAAACTGTTTTTT.

The V gene is TRBV28, the J gene TRBJ1-1; TRBD1 matches 11 bases. CDR3 size: 14 residues. Germline CDR1 reads MDHEN; CDR2 reads SYDVKM. V dropped 7 bases and J dropped 11; count of bases not matched to a gene: 12. In DNA, the CDR3 is TGTGCCAGCAAACGGACAGGGGGCTTAATGCGGGCTTTCTTT. Amino acid sequence: CASKRTGGLMRAFF.

The J gene is TRBJ1-2, the V gene TRBV18, with 7 bases matching TRBD1. The CDR3 covers 15 residues. V dropped 5 bases and J dropped 2; count of bases not matched to a gene: 8. Per the germline V gene, CDR1 is KGHSH and CDR2 is LQKENI. Here the CDR3 DNA reads TGTGCCAGCTCATCGAAAGGGGGCATGAACTATGGCTACACCTTC. Encoded protein: CASSSKGGMNYGYTF. Variable domain in full (rest from reference TRBV18 and TRBJ1-2): NAGVMQNPRHLVRRRGQEARLRCSPMKGHSHVYWYRQLPEEGLKFMVYLQKENIIDESGMPKERFSAEFPKEGPSILRIQQVVRGDSAAYFCASSSKGGMNYGYTFGSGTRLTVV.

The CDR3, as DNA: TGTGCCAGCAGTGGTCGAGGGGTTGAAGCTTTCTTT. It translates to CASSGRGVEAFF. The rearrangement joins TRBV2 to TRBJ1-1, with D possibly being TRBD1 (5 bases). Trimming removed 4 bases at V and 7 bases at J, with 10 bases between. Germline V gives CDR1 SNHLY, CDR2 FYNNEI. This CDR3 is 12 amino acids long. Complete variable domain (other parts from reference TRBV2 and TRBJ1-1): EPEVTQTPSHQVTQMGQEVILRCVPISNHLYFYWYRQILGQKVEFLVSFYNNEISEKSEIFDDQFSVERPDGSNFTLKIRSTKLEDSAMYFCASSGRGVEAFFGQGTRLTVV.

The V call is TRBV11-2, the J call TRBJ1-1, with D possibly matching TRBD1 (5 bases). The CDR3 consists of 14 residues. In germline, CDR1 is SGHAT, CDR2 FQNNGV. The ends were cut back, 1 base at V and 1 base at J, with 7 bases in the middle. CDR3: CASSLGGTNTEAFF. CDR3 coding DNA: TGTGCCAGCAGCTTAGGAGGGACGAACACTGAAGCTTTCTTT.

The chain couples TRBV7-6 to TRBJ2-1; D may be TRBD1 (5 bases). Trimming removed 1 base at V and 12 bases at J, with 13 bases between. The germline V gene has CDR1 SGHVS and CDR2 FNYEAQ. CDR3 length: 13 residues. The CDR3 here is CASSLDQGQGQFF. For the CDR3, the DNA is TGTGCCAGCAGCTTAGATCAGGGTCAGGGGCAGTTCTTC.

The rearrangement links TRBV4-2 to TRBJ2-3; maybe TRBD2 (5 bases). Germline V lookup: CDR1 LGHNA, CDR2 YNFKEQ. The V and J ends lost 6 bases and 2 bases respectively, with 9 bases between them. This CDR3 comprises 13 residues. The CDR3 sequence is CASSEGLTDTQYF. Written as DNA, the CDR3 is TGTGCCAGCAGTGAGGGTCTCACAGATACGCAGTATTTT.

This sequence joins TRBV3-1 and TRBJ2-4; D possibly uses TRBD1 or TRBD2 (5 bases each). The CDR3 is 15 amino acids. The ends were cut back, 1 base at V and 12 bases at J, with 19 bases in the middle. Germline V gives CDR1 LGHDT, CDR2 YNNKEL (reference sequence). CDR3 residues: CASSQGIPGTLNQYF. CDR3 nucleotides: TGTGCCAGCAGCCAAGGTATCCCGGGGACCCTTAATCAGTACTTC.

In this sample, this clonotype turned up once. This rearrangement joins TRBV3-1 to TRBJ2-1; D tentatively reads TRBD1 or TRBD2 (7 bases each). This CDR3 contains 21 residues. From germline, CDR1 is LGHDT and CDR2 YNNKEL (reference sequence). V was trimmed by 4 bases and J by 4 bases, leaving 32 bases between them. The CDR3 nucleotides are TGTGCCAGCAGCCCCACCCTGGTGACAGGGAGCGGGAAAGGGGGGTACAATGAGCAGTTCTTC. Protein: CASSPTLVTGSGKGGYNEQFF.

The V and J genes are TRBV12-3 or TRBV12-4 and TRBJ1-1; perhaps TRBD1 as D (6 bases). The CDR3 length is 15 residues. The ends were cut back, 7 bases at V and 5 bases at J, with 20 bases in the middle. As DNA, the CDR3 is TGTGCCAGCACCCCGGATGGGGGCATTACGACTGAAGCTTTCTTT. Translation: CASTPDGGITTEAFF.

The genes are TRBV7-2 and TRBJ2-1, with 15 bases identical to TRBD2. The CDR3 has 16 amino acids. The trim removed 5 bases at V and 7 bases at J, leaving 6 bases unmatched. Germline CDR1 reads SGHTA; CDR2 reads FQGNSA. This chain's CDR3 is CASSEGLAGGLNEQFF. Written as DNA, the CDR3 is TGTGCCAGCAGCGAGGGACTAGCGGGGGGTCTTAATGAGCAGTTCTTC.

The rearrangement links TRBV12-3 or TRBV12-4 to TRBJ2-1, with D perhaps matching TRBD1 or TRBD2 (6 bases each). Trimming shortened V by 2 bases and J by 8 bases, and 10 bases separated the two germline ends. The CDR3 spans 13 residues. The CDR3 DNA reads TGTGCCAGCAGTTTATGGGGGGCAGATGAGCAGTTCTTC. Protein product: CASSLWGADEQFF.

V gene TRBV25-1 combines with J gene TRBJ2-5; D possibly corresponds to TRBD2 (6 bases). Between the trimmed V and J ends, which lost 1 base and 5 bases, there was a span of 11 bases. This CDR3 region has 14 residues. Germline values: CDR1 MGHDK, CDR2 SYGVNS. CDR3 coding DNA: TGTGCCAGCAGTGAATTCGGGAGTGGGGAGACCCAGTACTTC. This translates into CASSEFGSGETQYF.

The genes are TRBV6-6 and TRBJ1-2; the D is unclear. The germline V and J ends were trimmed by 6 bases and 2 bases, with 13 bases remaining between them. The V gene's germline CDR1 is MNHNY and CDR2 SVGAGI (reference sequence). The CDR3 runs to 14 residues. The CDR3 spells CASRPSTDNYGYTF. In DNA, the CDR3 is TGTGCCAGCAGACCCTCGACGGACAACTATGGCTACACCTTC.

The rearrangement links TRBV20-1 to TRBJ1-1; TRBD1 aligns across 7 bases. V lost 0 bases to trimming and J lost 1 base; unmatched junction nucleotides: 2. Germline CDR1 DFQATT, CDR2 SNEGSKA (reference sequence). The CDR3 length is 14 residues. For the CDR3, the DNA is TGCAGTGCTAGAGATGGGACAGAGAACACTGAAGCTTTCTTT. Amino acid sequence: CSARDGTENTEAFF.

The genes are TRBV20-1 and TRBJ1-2; D might be TRBD1 (6 bases). This CDR3 has 13 amino acids. Germline V gene data show CDR1 as DFQATT and CDR2 as SNEGSKA (reference sequence). Deletions cut 6 bases from V and 7 bases from J, with 18 bases between. For the CDR3, the DNA is TGCAGTGCCCAAATGGACAGAACCAGTGGCTACACCTTC. It translates to CSAQMDRTSGYTF.